One sample yielded the 10 T cell receptor beta chains listed below, sequenced in a study of siplizumab effects on memory and regulatory T cells. Libraries were prepared by immunoSEQ multiplex PCR; TCRdb keeps only in-frame clonotypes and omits some of them. In the table there are some 81,000 clones, about 95% of which are singletons. Sequenced material: CD8+ T cells sorted from blood. The receptors were gathered from a human donor in good health.

The chain combines TRBV6-6 with TRBJ2-7, with 7 bases aligning to TRBD1. The CDR3 is 12 residues long. Per germline, CDR1 MNHNY and CDR2 SVGAGI (reference sequence). V trimming: 6 bases; J trimming: 4 bases; junction bases outside the gene matches: 3. The CDR3 coding sequence is TGTGCCAGCAGCCAGGGACAGTACGAGCAGTACTTC. Protein sequence: CASSQGQYEQYF.

This clone is deemed medium-sized. The rearrangement uses TRBV4-1 and TRBJ2-7; no clear D gene. This CDR3 comprises 15 residues. The germline gives CDR1 MGHRA, CDR2 YSYEKL. Trimming removed 6 bases at V and 0 bases at J, with 15 bases between. The CDR3 DNA is TGCGCCAGCAGTCGAGGTAGAGGAGACTCCTACGAGCAGTACTTC. The encoded protein is CASSRGRGDSYEQYF.

The chain employs TRBV4-2 and TRBJ2-1; TRBD2 matches 13 bases. V lost 1 base to trimming and J lost 10 bases; unmatched junction nucleotides: 7. The CDR3 loop spans 16 amino acids. Germline CDR1 is LGHNA and CDR2 is YNFKEQ. This CDR3 is CASSQAPGLAGSEQFF. In nucleotides, the CDR3 is TGTGCCAGCAGCCAAGCCCCGGGACTAGCGGGGTCAGAGCAGTTCTTC.

V is TRBV28 and J is TRBJ2-3; 8 nucleotides align to TRBD2. CDR1 and CDR2 (germline): MDHEN, SYDVKM. The junction had 9 bases not matched to a gene; V was cut back by 8 bases and J by 5 bases. The CDR3 is made up of 14 amino acids. The CDR3 bases are TGTGCCAGCGAACTAGCGGTCAGGGGAGATACGCAGTATTTT. As protein: CASELAVRGDTQYF.

The rearrangement links TRBV5-1 to TRBJ1-1, with D unresolved. V was cut by 0 bases and J by 0 bases, with 12 bases left in between. The germline V gene has CDR1 SGHRS and CDR2 YFSETQ. This CDR3 is 16 amino acids long. The CDR3, as DNA: TGCGCCAGCAGCTTGGTCGGACTGGAGTTGAACACTGAAGCTTTCTTT. Its protein is CASSLVGLELNTEAFF.

This chain uses TRBV28 with TRBJ1-3; 10 bases align to TRBD1. This CDR3 contains 14 residues. After removal of 8 bases from V and 0 bases from J, the junction contained 1 base not matched to a gene. In germline, CDR1 is MDHEN, CDR2 SYDVKM. CDR3 protein: CASGQGGSGNTIYF. The CDR3 DNA reads as TGTGCCAGCGGACAGGGGGGCTCTGGAAACACCATATATTTT. Based on the CDR3 plus reference TRBV28 and TRBJ1-3, the full variable domain is DVKVTQSSRYLVKRTGEKVFLECVQDMDHENMFWYRQDPGLGLRLIYFSYDVKMKEKGDIPEGYSVSREKKERFSLILESASTNQTSMYLCASGQGGSGNTIYFGEGSWLTVV.

J is TRBJ2-1 and V is TRBV27, with D perhaps given as TRBD1 or TRBD2 (5 bases each). This CDR3 has 18 residues. Germline CDR1 reads MNHEY; CDR2 reads SMNVEV (reference sequence). Trimming took 3 bases from V and 1 from J, leaving 19 bases between them. The CDR3 DNA is TGTGCCAGCAGTTTGAGTCTGGGGCGGCGGACTTCCTACAATGAGCAGTTCTTC. It codes for CASSLSLGRRTSYNEQFF.

The chain links TRBV4-1 to TRBJ2-3; no clear D gene. Germline V CDR1 and CDR2: MGHRA, YSYEKL. Between the trimmed V and J ends, which lost 2 bases and 2 bases, there was a span of 20 bases. The CDR3 is made up of 18 amino acids. The CDR3 sequence is CASSQTSVGRSPTDTQYF. The CDR3 DNA sequence: TGCGCCAGCAGCCAAACATCAGTCGGCAGGAGCCCCACAGATACGCAGTATTTT.

The genes are TRBV6-1 and TRBJ2-7, with D tentatively TRBD1 (6 bases). Germline assignment: CDR1 MNHNS and CDR2 SASEGT. Between the trimmed V and J ends, which lost 6 bases and 1 base, there was a span of 13 bases. The CDR3 has 14 residues. Here the CDR3 DNA reads TGTGCCAGCAGAGAATTGGACAGATCCTACGAGCAGTACTTC. It encodes CASRELDRSYEQYF.

J is TRBJ2-3 and V is TRBV7-9, with unresolved D. Trimming stripped 6 bases from V and 0 bases from J, with 7 bases between. This CDR3 contains 13 residues. The germline V gene encodes CDR1 SEHNR and CDR2 FQNEAQ (reference sequence). The CDR3 region has the DNA TGTGCCAGCAGGACGCTTAGCACAGATACGCAGTATTTT. Residues: CASRTLSTDTQYF. Looking up the rest from reference TRBV7-9 and TRBJ2-3 gives the full variable domain: DTGVSQNPRHKITKRGQNVTFRCDPISEHNRLYWYRQTLGQGPEFLTYFQNEAQLEKSRLLSDRFSAERPKGSFSTLEIQRTEQGDSAMYLCASRTLSTDTQYFGPGTRLTVL.